This T cell receptor (beta chain) was captured in a study of CD8+ T cells in alopecia areata. Study context: Treated patients were dosed with oral tofacitinib, taking 5 to 10 mg twice daily.

Extracted RNA was reverse transcribed, and the resulting cDNA served as sequencing template. TCRdb's copy holds only in-frame clones and misses some; the assay was immunoSEQ multiplex PCR. Counted here are 150,000 or so clones, 75% to 90% occurring once; the ten biggest clones make up approximately 16%. CDR3 length: 16 residues. Per germline, CDR1 MNHEY and CDR2 SVGAGI. Trimming removed 4 bases from V and 7 bases from J, with 23 bases in between. Alopecia areata patients had lesional scalp punch biopsies and peripheral blood taken from them. This sequence was found in a human donor with alopecia areata. This specimen consisted of CD8+ T cells sorted from blood, obtained at week 0. The gene calls are TRBV6-5 and TRBJ2-7; D gene ambiguous. CDR3 loop: CASSSERPRKFWEQYF. DNA for the CDR3: TGTGCCAGCAGTTCCGAACGTCCAAGAAAATTCTGGGAGCAGTACTTC.